What follows is one TCR beta chain and its context. There is no known antigen for this receptor. Base quality data are lacking; no much larger clone is found one base away. These data come from a study of T cell changes during pregnancy in multiple sclerosis (dated by TCRdb to between 2019 and 2020). In terms of the full investigation: The study examined how the T cell repertoire changed over the course of pregnancy in women with multiple sclerosis.

The library was obtained by the immunoSEQ multiplex PCR assay. This immuneACCESS table, as held by TCRdb, lists in-frame sequences with V and J called but not all clones. Of the missing ones, under half trace to an unresolved V gene in checked studies; the others have no known cause. Within this sample are about 48,000 clones, with 94% of them counted one time only. Approximately 0.49% of the sample lies in the top ten. The CDR3 spans 14 residues, from the cysteine through the phenylalanine. Only CDR3 DNA remains: 42 bases, in frame from the first base. Germline trimming amounts to 5 bases on V and 1 base on J, with 7 as the count of junction bases outside the gene matches. The germline V gene sets CDR1 to SQVTM and CDR2 to ANQGSEA.

This clonotype was obtained from a female donor with multiple sclerosis, enrolled in a pregnancy study. The chain is encoded by TRBV29-1 joined to TRBJ1-1, with TRBD1 matching 7 junction bases. Source: CD4+ T cells from peripheral blood mononuclear cells, taken in the first trimester of pregnancy. The CDR3 is CSVSGTATNTEAFF. The nucleotide sequence reads as follows: TGCAGCGTTAGTGGGACAGCTACGAACACTGAAGCTTTCTTT.